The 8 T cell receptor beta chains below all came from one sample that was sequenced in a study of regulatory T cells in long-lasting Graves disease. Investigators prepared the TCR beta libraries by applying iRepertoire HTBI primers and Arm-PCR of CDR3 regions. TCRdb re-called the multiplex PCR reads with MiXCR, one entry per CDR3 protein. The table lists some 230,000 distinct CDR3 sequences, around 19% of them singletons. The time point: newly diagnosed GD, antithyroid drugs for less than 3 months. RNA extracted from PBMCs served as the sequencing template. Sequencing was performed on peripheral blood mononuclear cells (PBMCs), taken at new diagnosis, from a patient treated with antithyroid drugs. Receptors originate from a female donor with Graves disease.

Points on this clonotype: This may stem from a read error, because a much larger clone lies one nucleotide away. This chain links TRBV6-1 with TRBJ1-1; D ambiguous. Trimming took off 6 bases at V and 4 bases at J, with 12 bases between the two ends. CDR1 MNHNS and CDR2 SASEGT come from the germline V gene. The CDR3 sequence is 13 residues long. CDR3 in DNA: TGTGCCAGCAGGAGAGCGTTTGCCACTGAAGCTTTCTTT. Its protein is CASRRAFATEAFF.

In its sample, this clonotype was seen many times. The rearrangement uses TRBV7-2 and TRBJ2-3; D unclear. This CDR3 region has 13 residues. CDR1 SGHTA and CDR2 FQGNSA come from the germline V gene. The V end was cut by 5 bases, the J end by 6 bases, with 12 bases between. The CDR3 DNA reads TGTGCCAGCAGCCCCTGGAACCCCGATACGCAGTATTTT. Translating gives CASSPWNPDTQYF.

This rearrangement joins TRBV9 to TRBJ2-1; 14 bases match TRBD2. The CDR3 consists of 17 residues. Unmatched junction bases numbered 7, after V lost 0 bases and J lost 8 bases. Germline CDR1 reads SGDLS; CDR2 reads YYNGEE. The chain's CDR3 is CASSVEGTSGSPHEQFF. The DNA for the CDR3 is TGTGCCAGCAGCGTAGAGGGGACTAGCGGGAGTCCCCATGAGCAGTTCTTC.

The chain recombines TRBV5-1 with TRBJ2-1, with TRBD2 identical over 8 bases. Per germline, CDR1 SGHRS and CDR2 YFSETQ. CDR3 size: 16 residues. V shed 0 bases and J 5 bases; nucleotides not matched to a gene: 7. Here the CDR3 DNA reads TGCGCCAGCAGCTTGGAGGGTAGCGGGGCTGACAATGAGCAGTTCTTC. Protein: CASSLEGSGADNEQFF.

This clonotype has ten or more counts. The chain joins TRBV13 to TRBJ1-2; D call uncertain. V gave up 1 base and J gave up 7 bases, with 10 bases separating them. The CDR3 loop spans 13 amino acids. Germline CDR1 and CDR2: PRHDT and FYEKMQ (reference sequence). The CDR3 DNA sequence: TGTGCCAGCAGCTTAGTTGGTTTCGGTGGCTACACCTTC. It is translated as CASSLVGFGGYTF.

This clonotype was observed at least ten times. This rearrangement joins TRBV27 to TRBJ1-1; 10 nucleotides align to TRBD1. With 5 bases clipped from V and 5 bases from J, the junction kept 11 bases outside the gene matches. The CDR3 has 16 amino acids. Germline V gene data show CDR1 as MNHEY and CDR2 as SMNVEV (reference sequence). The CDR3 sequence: CASSSRDRGLGTEAFF. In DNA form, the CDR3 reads TGTGCCAGCAGTAGCCGGGACAGGGGCCTGGGGACTGAAGCTTTCTTT.

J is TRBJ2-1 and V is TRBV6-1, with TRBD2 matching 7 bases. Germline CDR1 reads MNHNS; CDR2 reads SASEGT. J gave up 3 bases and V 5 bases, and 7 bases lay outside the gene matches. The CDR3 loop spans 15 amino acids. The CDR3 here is CASSLGRAGYNEQFF. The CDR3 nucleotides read TGTGCCAGCAGTCTGGGGAGGGCCGGCTACAATGAGCAGTTCTTC.

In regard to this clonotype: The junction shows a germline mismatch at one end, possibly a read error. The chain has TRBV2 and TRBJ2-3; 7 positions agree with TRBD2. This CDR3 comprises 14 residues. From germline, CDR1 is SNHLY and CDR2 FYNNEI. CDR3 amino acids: CATSGGSRTGTQYF. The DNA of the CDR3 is TGTGCCACCTCGGGAGGATCTCGCACAGGTACGCAGTATTTT.